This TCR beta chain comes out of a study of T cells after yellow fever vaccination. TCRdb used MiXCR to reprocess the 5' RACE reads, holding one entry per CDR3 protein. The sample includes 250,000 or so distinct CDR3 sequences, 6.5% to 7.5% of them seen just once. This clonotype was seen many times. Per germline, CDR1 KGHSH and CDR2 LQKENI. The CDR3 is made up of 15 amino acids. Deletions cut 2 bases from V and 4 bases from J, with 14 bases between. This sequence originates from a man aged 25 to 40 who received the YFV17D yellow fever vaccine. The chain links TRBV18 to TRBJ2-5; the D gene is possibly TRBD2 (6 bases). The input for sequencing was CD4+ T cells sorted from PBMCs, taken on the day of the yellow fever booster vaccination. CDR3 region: CASSPASLRGETQYF. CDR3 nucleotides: TGTGCCAGCTCACCAGCATCCCTGCGGGGAGAGACCCAGTACTTC.